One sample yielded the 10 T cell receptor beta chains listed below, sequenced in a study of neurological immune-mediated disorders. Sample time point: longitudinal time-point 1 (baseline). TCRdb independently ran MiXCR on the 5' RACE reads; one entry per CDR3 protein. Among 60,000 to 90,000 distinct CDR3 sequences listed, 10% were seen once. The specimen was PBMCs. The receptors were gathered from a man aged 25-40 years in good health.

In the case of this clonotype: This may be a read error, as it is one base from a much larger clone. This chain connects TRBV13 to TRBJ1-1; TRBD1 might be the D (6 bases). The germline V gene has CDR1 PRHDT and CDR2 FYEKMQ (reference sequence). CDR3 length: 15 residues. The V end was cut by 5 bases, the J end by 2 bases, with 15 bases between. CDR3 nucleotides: TGTGCCAGCAGCCAACTAAGGGGGTCCAACACTGAAGCTTTCTTT. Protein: CASSQLRGSNTEAFF.

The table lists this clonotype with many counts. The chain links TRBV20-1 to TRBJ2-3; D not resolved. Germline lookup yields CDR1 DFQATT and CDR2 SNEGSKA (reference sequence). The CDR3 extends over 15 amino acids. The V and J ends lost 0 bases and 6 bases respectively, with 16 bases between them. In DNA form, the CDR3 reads TGCAGTGCTAGAGATGGAGCTACACTGGGGGATACGCAGTATTTT. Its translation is CSARDGATLGDTQYF.

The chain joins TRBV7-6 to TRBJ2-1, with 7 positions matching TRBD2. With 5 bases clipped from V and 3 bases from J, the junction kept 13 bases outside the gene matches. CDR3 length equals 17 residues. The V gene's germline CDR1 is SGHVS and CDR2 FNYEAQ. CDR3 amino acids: CASSQGVAGECYNEQFF. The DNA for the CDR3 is TGTGCCAGCAGCCAAGGGGTGGCGGGAGAGTGCTACAATGAGCAGTTCTTC.

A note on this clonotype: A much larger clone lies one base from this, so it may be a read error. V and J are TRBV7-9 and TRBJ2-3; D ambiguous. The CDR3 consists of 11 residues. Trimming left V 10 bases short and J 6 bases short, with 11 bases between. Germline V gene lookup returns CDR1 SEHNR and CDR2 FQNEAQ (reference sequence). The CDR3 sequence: CANRLVDTQYF. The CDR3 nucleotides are TGTGCCAACAGATTAGTCGATACGCAGTATTTT.

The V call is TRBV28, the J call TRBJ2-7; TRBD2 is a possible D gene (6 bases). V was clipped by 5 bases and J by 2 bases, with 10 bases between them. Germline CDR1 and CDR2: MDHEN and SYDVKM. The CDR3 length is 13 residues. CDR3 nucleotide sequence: TGTGCCAGCAGTGTGGCGGGGCCCTACGAGCAGTACTTC. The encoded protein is CASSVAGPYEQYF.

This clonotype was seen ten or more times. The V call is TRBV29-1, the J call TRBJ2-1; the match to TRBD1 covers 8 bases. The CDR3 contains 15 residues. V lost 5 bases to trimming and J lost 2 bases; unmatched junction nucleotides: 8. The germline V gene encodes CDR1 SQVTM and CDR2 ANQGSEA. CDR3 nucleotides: TGCAGCGTTTACCTGGACAGGGACCCCTACAATGAGCAGTTCTTC. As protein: CSVYLDRDPYNEQFF.

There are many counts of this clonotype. The CDR3 region is CASSQRQAPNTEAFF. In DNA form, the CDR3 reads TGTGCCAGCAGCCAACGACAGGCACCGAACACTGAAGCTTTCTTT. This chain uses TRBV16 with TRBJ1-1; tentative D call: TRBD1 (6 bases). This CDR3 has 15 residues. The germline gives CDR1 KGHSY, CDR2 FQNENV. V shed 2 bases and J shed 1 base, with 11 bases lying between them.

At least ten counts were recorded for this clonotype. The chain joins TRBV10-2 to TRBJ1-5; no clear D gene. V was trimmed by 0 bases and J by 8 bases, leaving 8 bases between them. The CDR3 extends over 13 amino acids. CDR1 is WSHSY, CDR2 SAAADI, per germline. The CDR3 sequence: CASSESFGEPQHF. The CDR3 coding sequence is TGCGCCAGCAGTGAGTCGTTCGGCGAGCCCCAGCATTTT.

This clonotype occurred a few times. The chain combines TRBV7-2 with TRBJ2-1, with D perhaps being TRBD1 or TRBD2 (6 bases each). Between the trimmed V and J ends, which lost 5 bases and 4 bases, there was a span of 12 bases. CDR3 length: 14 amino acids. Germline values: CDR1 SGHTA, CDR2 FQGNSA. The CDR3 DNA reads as TGTGCCAGCAGCCGCGAGGGGGGTTACAATGAGCAGTTCTTC. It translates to CASSREGGYNEQFF.

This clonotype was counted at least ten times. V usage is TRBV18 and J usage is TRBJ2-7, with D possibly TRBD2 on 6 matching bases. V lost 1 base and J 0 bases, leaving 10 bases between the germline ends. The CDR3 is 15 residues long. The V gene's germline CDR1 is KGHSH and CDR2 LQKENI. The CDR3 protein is CASSPLAAFSYEQYF. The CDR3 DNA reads TGTGCCAGCTCACCACTAGCGGCGTTCTCCTACGAGCAGTACTTC. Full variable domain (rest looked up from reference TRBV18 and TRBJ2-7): NAGVMQNPRHLVRRRGQEARLRCSPMKGHSHVYWYRQLPEEGLKFMVYLQKENIIDESGMPKERFSAEFPKEGPSILRIQQVVRGDSAAYFCASSPLAAFSYEQYFGPGTRLTVT.